This T cell receptor (beta chain) was retrieved from a study of beta chain features in type 1 diabetes. Study observations and caveats: The study found moderately but significantly shorter TCRB CDR3s in all four CD4+ subsets of Type 1 diabetes patients. cDNA sequencing could over-represent cells with high TCR expression. Patients with type 1 diabetes carried fewer insertions and had more deletions at their VDJ junctions.

This clone was detected only a few times. Its target is not known. The purity of all sorted populations exceeded 98%. As every portion of the isolated RNA was reverse transcribed, the sequencing read expressed TCRB transcripts. The repertoire was sequenced with immunoSEQ multiplex PCR; TCRdb's copy has only in-frame clones and lacks some. Of a few hundred thousand clones in the sample, around 12% were seen once. The CDR3 runs 13 residues. V lost 6 bases, J lost 3 bases, and 3 bases stayed unmatched. Per the germline V gene, CDR1 is MNHEY and CDR2 is SVGAGI. The sequence was collected from a man aged 18 to 35 in good health. Sequences were obtained from naive CD4+ T cells from blood. This chain connects TRBV6-5 to TRBJ2-3; 7 nucleotides align to TRBD2. CDR3 in DNA: TGTGCCAGCAGAAGGGAGGGTACAGATACGCAGTATTTT. This gives the protein CASRREGTDTQYF.